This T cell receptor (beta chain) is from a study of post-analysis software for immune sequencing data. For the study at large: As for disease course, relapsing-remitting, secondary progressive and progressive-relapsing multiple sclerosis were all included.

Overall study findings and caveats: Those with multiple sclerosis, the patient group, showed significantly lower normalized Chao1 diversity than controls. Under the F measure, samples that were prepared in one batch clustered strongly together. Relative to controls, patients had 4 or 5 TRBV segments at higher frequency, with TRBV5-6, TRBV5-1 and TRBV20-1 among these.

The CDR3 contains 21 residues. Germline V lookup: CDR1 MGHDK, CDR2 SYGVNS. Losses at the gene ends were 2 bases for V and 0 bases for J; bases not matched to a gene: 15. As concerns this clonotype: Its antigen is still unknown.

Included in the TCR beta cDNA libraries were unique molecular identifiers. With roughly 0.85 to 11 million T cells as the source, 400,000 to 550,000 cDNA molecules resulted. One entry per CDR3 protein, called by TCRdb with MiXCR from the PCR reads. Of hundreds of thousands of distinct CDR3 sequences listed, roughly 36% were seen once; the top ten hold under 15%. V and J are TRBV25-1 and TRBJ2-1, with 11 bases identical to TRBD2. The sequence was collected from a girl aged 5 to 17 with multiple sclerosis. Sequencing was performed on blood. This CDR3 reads CASSEGSRASGGHSSYNEQFF. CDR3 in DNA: TGTGCCAGCAGTGAAGGGTCGAGGGCTAGCGGGGGGCACAGCTCCTACAATGAGCAGTTCTTC. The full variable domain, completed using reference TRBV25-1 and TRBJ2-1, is EADIYQTPRYLVIGTGKKITLECSQTMGHDKMYWYQQDPGMELHLIHYSYGVNSTEKGDLSSESTVSRIRTEHFPLTLESARPSHTSQYLCASSEGSRASGGHSSYNEQFFGPGTRLTVL.